This TCR beta chain was sequenced during a study of T cell changes during pregnancy in multiple sclerosis. The trim removed 0 bases at V and 3 bases at J, leaving 5 bases unmatched. This CDR3 has 17 amino acids. Looked up from germline, CDR1 is SGHTS and CDR2 is YDEGEE. This table comes from immunoSEQ multiplex PCR, and its TCRdb copy is limited to in-frame clones, with some not included. The sample carries about 68,000 clones, about 92% recorded once. The TCR was taken from a female donor in good health, enrolled as a control in a pregnancy study. This chain links TRBV5-8 with TRBJ2-2, with 10 bases lining up with TRBD1. The sample in question was peripheral blood, obtained in the second trimester of pregnancy. The CDR3 DNA reads as TGTGCCAGCAGCTTGGGACAGGGGGCCTTCGACACCGGGGAGCTGTTTTTT. Translation gives CASSLGQGAFDTGELFF.